This TCR beta chain originates from a study of spatial heterogeneity in lung cancer. Study overall: Follow-up PBMC samples were sequenced when available, at a median of approximately two years after resection. Study-wide points: Blood contained ubiquitous expanded tumor TCRs more at resection than at follow-up.

There are a few counts of this clonotype. As yet, its antigen is unknown. Per the germline V gene, CDR1 is SGHRS and CDR2 is YFSETQ. This CDR3 has 18 amino acids. V dropped 4 bases and J dropped 5; count of bases not matched to a gene: 14. As to time point: blood at routine non-recurrence follow-up after resection. No cell sorting; template was whole RNA from tumor, lung tissue or PBMC. One entry per CDR3 protein results from TCRdb running MiXCR on the 5' RACE reads. The data show about 52,000 distinct CDR3 sequences, roughly 7.4% seen once. This sequence joins TRBV5-1 and TRBJ2-1, with 11 bases matching TRBD2. This sequence originates from a female donor with early-stage non-small cell lung cancer. The input for sequencing was PBMCs, taken at follow-up. CDR3 sequence reads: CASSLDAILAGANNEQFF. CDR3 nucleotides: TGCGCCAGCAGCCTGGATGCTATACTAGCGGGGGCTAACAATGAGCAGTTCTTC.